This is a list of T cell receptor beta chains from one sample in a study of PD-1 blockade in mismatch repair-deficient tumors. Data came from immunoSEQ multiplex PCR; TCRdb stores just in-frame clones and leaves some out. Seen here are approximately 20,000 clones, approximately 80% observed once, and the top ten hold 1.4% to 1.5%. Sequenced material: PBMCs, taken 52 weeks after starting pembrolizumab. The receptor set was obtained from an adult with mismatch repair-deficient cancer. Both conserved end residues are part of each CDR3. D genes are given only for firm matches. Expanded clones get a size class; other rows say once, few or many, or leave the size out.

DNA,CDR3,V,J,size,D
TGTGCCAGCAGCGCCGGACAGGGGGACTGGTACGAGCAGTACTTC,CASSAGQGDWYEQYF,TRBV7-9,TRBJ2-7,NA,TRBD1
TGTGCCAGTAGGCGCCAAGCAGGGGGCGATAGTGGCTACACCTTC,CASRRQAGGDSGYTF,TRBV19,TRBJ1-2,NA,TRBD1
TGTGCCAGCAGTCCCGGGGCTAGCGGGAGGTACCAACAGTACTTC,CASSPGASGRYQQYF,TRBV28,TRBJ2-7,NA,TRBD2
TGTGCCAGCAGTCACCGGGACAGGGGAGTTCAGCCCCAGCATTTT,CASSHRDRGVQPQHF,TRBV28,TRBJ1-5,NA,TRBD1
TGCGCCAGCAGGGGACAGGCTGGAAACACCATATATTTT,CASRGQAGNTIYF,TRBV10-2,TRBJ1-3,NA,TRBD1
TGTGCCAGCAGTCCCCTGGACAGGGAAGGTTCACCCCTCCACTTT,CASSPLDREGSPLHF,TRBV28,TRBJ1-6,NA,TRBD1
TGTGCCAGCAGCTTACTAGCGGGAGGGTACAATGAGCAGTTCTTC,CASSLLAGGYNEQFF,TRBV7-3,TRBJ2-1,NA,TRBD2
TGTGCCAGCAGCTTAGATCAAACGGGAGAGCAGTTCTTC,CASSLDQTGEQFF,TRBV11-3,TRBJ2-1,NA,NA
TGTGCCAGCTCACCACCGGCCGGACTATTTAATGAGCAGTTCTTC,CASSPPAGLFNEQFF,TRBV18,TRBJ2-1,NA,NA
TGCGCCAGCAGCCAAGAACGTAACGGGAGAAACAATGAGCAGTTCTTC,CASSQERNGRNNEQFF,TRBV4-1,TRBJ2-1,NA,NA
TGTGCCAGTAGTGGGGGAGGCGGGAACTCCTACGAGCAGTACTTC,CASSGGGGNSYEQYF,TRBV19,TRBJ2-7,NA,NA
TGTGCCAGCAGTGTTCGCAGGGACCAAGAGACCCAGTACTTC,CASSVRRDQETQYF,TRBV2,TRBJ2-5,NA,NA
TGCAGTGCTCTAGTACTCGGTGAGCAGTTCTTC,CSALVLGEQFF,TRBV20-1,TRBJ2-1,NA,NA
TGTGCCAGCAGCTTGGGGCTCGAACCCTATGGCTACACCTTC,CASSLGLEPYGYTF,TRBV5-6,TRBJ1-2,NA,NA
TGTGCCAGCAGTACCGGCGGCTATGGCTACACCTTC,CASSTGGYGYTF,TRBV6-5,TRBJ1-2,NA,NA
TGCGCCAGCAGCTGGAGTGGAGGGGACGAGCAGTACTTC,CASSWSGGDEQYF,TRBV5-1,TRBJ2-7,few,NA
TGTGCCAGCAGCCAAGTCGCACAGGCCAATCAGCCCCAGCATTTT,CASSQVAQANQPQHF,TRBV4-2,TRBJ1-5,once,NA
TGCAGCGTTCCAGCGGGAATCGCAGATACGCAGTATTTT,CSVPAGIADTQYF,TRBV29-1,TRBJ2-3,NA,TRBD2
TGTGCCAGCAGCCTAGGACTAGCGGTCTACGAGCAGTACTTC,CASSLGLAVYEQYF,TRBV13,TRBJ2-7,NA,TRBD2
TGTGCCAGTAGCCCCCGAGGGTACTACGAGCAGTACTTC,CASSPRGYYEQYF,TRBV19,TRBJ2-7,few,NA
TGTGCCAGCAACCCTGAGACAGGGTTGAACACCGGGGAGCTGTTTTTT,CASNPETGLNTGELFF,TRBV19,TRBJ2-2,NA,TRBD1
TGTGCCAGTAGTAACAGGTTGGTGGATTCACCCCTCCACTTT,CASSNRLVDSPLHF,TRBV19,TRBJ1-6,NA,NA
TGTGCCAGCAGCTGGGGGGGAGGCACAGATACGCAGTATTTT,CASSWGGGTDTQYF,TRBV5-6,TRBJ2-3,NA,TRBD2
TGCGCCAGCAGCCCTCTAGCGGACAGCTACAATGAGCAGTTCTTC,CASSPLADSYNEQFF,TRBV5-1,TRBJ2-1,NA,NA
TGTGCCAGCAGCTTAGTCAGGACTAGCCTATACAATGAGCAGTTCTTC,CASSLVRTSLYNEQFF,TRBV7-9,TRBJ2-1,NA,TRBD2
TGTGCCAGCAGCCCTCGACTAGCGGGGGGGCATGAGCAGTTCTTC,CASSPRLAGGHEQFF,TRBV7-2,TRBJ2-1,NA,TRBD2
TGTGCCAGCAGCAAAGCGGGACTAGCGGGAGGTCAAGAGACCCAGTACTTC,CASSKAGLAGGQETQYF,TRBV21-1,TRBJ2-5,NA,NA
TGTGCCAGCAGCCCGGGACAGATAACCTACGAGCAGTACTTC,CASSPGQITYEQYF,TRBV27,TRBJ2-7,few,TRBD1
TGTGCCAGCTCACCCTCGGGACAGATCCCAAGGACCGGGGAGCTGTTTTTT,CASSPSGQIPRTGELFF,TRBV18,TRBJ2-2,NA,TRBD1